The 16 T cell receptor beta chains below were found in one sample sequenced in a study of blood T cell repertoires in COVID-19. Profiled with immunoSEQ multiplex PCR; TCRdb holds only in-frame clones, not every one. Found here are about 310,000 clones, 87% of them singletons; the top ten hold 1%. Sequencing was done on a sample of peripheral blood. The receptors were gathered from a man aged 50-60 years with active or convalescent COVID-19.

This sequence joins TRBV5-1 and TRBJ2-7, with 10 bases fitting TRBD2. V was clipped by 4 bases and J by 3 bases; unmatched bases: 7. Germline V gene lookup returns CDR1 SGHRS and CDR2 YFSETQ. The CDR3 is 15 residues long. In DNA, the CDR3 is TGCGCCAGCAGCAGGGGACTAGCGACCGTCTACGAGCAGTACTTC. It encodes CASSRGLATVYEQYF.

This rearrangement joins TRBV10-3 to TRBJ2-3; D might be TRBD2 (6 bases). CDR3 length: 16 amino acids. Germline loops: CDR1 ENHRY, CDR2 SYGVKD. V was shortened by 3 bases and J by 0 bases, with 13 bases between the two germline ends. The CDR3 protein is CAISDWGGASTDTQYF. In DNA, the CDR3 is TGTGCCATCAGTGATTGGGGCGGGGCTAGCACAGATACGCAGTATTTT.

V gene TRBV6-5 combines with J gene TRBJ1-4, with no clear D. The germline gives CDR1 MNHEY, CDR2 SVGAGI. Trimming took 6 bases from V and 5 from J, leaving 7 bases between them. This CDR3 region has 12 residues. The CDR3 DNA follows: TGTGCCAGCAGACACCTGAATGAAAAACTGTTTTTT. Translation gives CASRHLNEKLFF.

CDR3 loop: CASSSSRAQYF. CDR3 DNA sequence: TGTGCCAGCAGTTCTTCCAGGGCCCAGTACTTC. The chain couples TRBV12-3 or TRBV12-4 to TRBJ2-5; TRBD1 is a possible D gene (5 bases). V lost 4 bases and J lost 9, with 9 bases in between. The CDR3 totals 11 residues.

The chain carries TRBV29-1 and TRBJ1-5; D is undetermined. Between the trimmed V and J ends, which lost 4 bases and 2 bases, there was a span of 12 bases. The CDR3 extends over 14 amino acids. Germline values: CDR1 SQVTM, CDR2 ANQGSEA. CDR3 residues: CSVVVTTGNQPQHF. The CDR3 coding sequence is TGCAGCGTTGTAGTGACAACTGGCAATCAGCCCCAGCATTTT.

This clone has only one observation. The chain couples TRBV5-4 to TRBJ2-7, with D possibly matching TRBD2 (6 bases). The CDR3 runs 15 residues. Germline V gene sequence: CDR1 SGHNT, CDR2 YYREEE (reference sequence). Deletions cut 3 bases from V and 0 bases from J, with 13 bases between. Written as DNA, the CDR3 is TGTGCCAGCAGCTCCTCGAGCGGGTCCTCCTACGAGCAGTACTTC. Its protein is CASSSSSGSSYEQYF.

This clone was seen more than once but under ten times. This rearrangement joins TRBV5-1 to TRBJ1-1; D is possibly TRBD1 (5 bases). The CDR3 runs to 15 residues. Looked up from germline, CDR1 is SGHRS and CDR2 is YFSETQ. V was pared by 0 bases and J by 1 base, with 10 bases between. CDR3 bases: TGCGCCAGCAGCTTGGGGGTAGGGGCGAACACTGAAGCTTTCTTT. Its protein product is CASSLGVGANTEAFF.

The chain has TRBV5-1 and TRBJ1-6; TRBD1 is a possible D gene (5 bases). The CDR3 totals 14 residues. Trimming cost V 0 bases and J 6 bases, with 7 bases left between them. Germline-derived CDR1 and CDR2 are SGHRS and YFSETQ. The CDR3: CASSLADSNSPLHF. For the CDR3, the DNA is TGCGCCAGCAGCTTGGCAGACAGTAATTCACCCCTCCACTTT.

The chain uses TRBV28 and TRBJ2-1, with 10 positions matching TRBD1. Germline CDR1 MDHEN, CDR2 SYDVKM. The V and J ends lost 5 bases and 9 bases, in that order; junction bases with no gene match: 13. The CDR3 is 16 residues long. CDR3 DNA: TGTGCCAGCAGTCCCCCGGGACAGGGGATGGCGGGTGAGCAGTTCTTC. This sequence encodes CASSPPGQGMAGEQFF.

The genes are TRBV7-9 and TRBJ1-6; tentatively, D is TRBD1 (6 bases). Germline V CDR1 and CDR2: SEHNR, FQNEAQ (reference sequence). This CDR3 region has 17 residues. V lost 2 bases and J 7 bases, leaving 18 bases between the germline ends. The CDR3, as DNA: TGTGCCAGCAGCTTAAAAAAGGGGACAAGGGGGAATTCACCCCTCCACTTT. This gives the protein CASSLKKGTRGNSPLHF.

V and J are TRBV5-6 and TRBJ1-2; D perhaps matches TRBD1 (6 bases). Germline values: CDR1 SGHDT, CDR2 YYEEEE. V lost 5 bases, J lost 4 bases, and 24 bases lay in between. The CDR3 is 17 residues long. In DNA form, the CDR3 reads TGTGCCAGCAGTCAGGCGTGGGGGCGGGCGCCATTCTATGGCTACACCTTC. Protein product: CASSQAWGRAPFYGYTF.

This rearrangement joins TRBV19 to TRBJ1-6, with 9 bases fitting TRBD1. The CDR3 runs 16 residues. The ends lost 5 bases at V and 7 bases at J; junction bases unmatched: 9. Per germline, CDR1 LNHDA and CDR2 SQIVND (reference sequence). CDR3 coding DNA: TGTGCCAGTAGTCTAGGGACAGGGCGGATGAATTCACCCCTCCACTTT. Protein sequence: CASSLGTGRMNSPLHF. Complete variable domain (other parts from reference TRBV19 and TRBJ1-6): DGGITQSPKYLFRKEGQNVTLSCEQNLNHDAMYWYRQDPGQGLRLIYYSQIVNDFQKGDIAEGYSVSREKKESFPLTVTSAQKNPTAFYLCASSLGTGRMNSPLHFGNGTRLTVT.

This chain connects TRBV14 to TRBJ1-4; D not resolved. This CDR3 spans 12 amino acids. V shed 3 bases and J shed 6 bases, with 5 bases lying between them. Germline-derived CDR1 and CDR2 are SGHDN and FVKESK. The CDR3 sequence: CASSQGYEKLFF. In DNA form, the CDR3 reads TGTGCCAGCAGCCAGGGCTATGAAAAACTGTTTTTT.

The chain links TRBV5-1 to TRBJ2-7; 9 nucleotides agree with TRBD1. V lost 4 bases and J lost 3; bases outside the gene matches: 8. The germline V gene has CDR1 SGHRS and CDR2 YFSETQ. The length of the CDR3 is 15 residues. The CDR3 region is CASSAWTGDNYEQYF. The CDR3 DNA is TGCGCCAGCAGCGCCTGGACAGGGGACAACTACGAGCAGTACTTC.

A single count supports this clone. V is TRBV6-5 and J is TRBJ2-4, with a tentative D call TRBD2 (5 bases). The CDR3 sequence is 13 residues long. The germline V and J ends were trimmed by 3 bases and 8 bases, with 11 bases remaining between them. In germline, CDR1 is MNHEY, CDR2 SVGAGI. CDR3 bases: TGTGCCAGCAGTTATGGAGGTACTGACATTCAGTACTTC. Protein: CASSYGGTDIQYF.

The chain carries TRBV2 and TRBJ2-3, with 10 bases aligning to TRBD1. The CDR3 is made up of 17 amino acids. The V gene end was trimmed by 6 bases and the J gene end by 5 bases; junction bases not matched to a gene: 14. The germline gives CDR1 SNHLY, CDR2 FYNNEI. CDR3 DNA sequence: TGTGCCAGCAGGTCCTCCGGGACAGGGGCCCGCGGAGATACGCAGTATTTT. Protein product: CASRSSGTGARGDTQYF. The whole variable domain, filled in from reference TRBV2 and TRBJ2-3, reads EPEVTQTPSHQVTQMGQEVILRCVPISNHLYFYWYRQILGQKVEFLVSFYNNEISEKSEIFDDQFSVERPDGSNFTLKIRSTKLEDSAMYFCASRSSGTGARGDTQYFGPGTRLTVL.